The 9 T cell receptor delta chains presented below share a single source sample, sequenced in a study of gamma-delta chains in newborns, infants, children. TCRdb reprocessed the reads using CATT. The data show about 8,000 delta-chain clones, less than 2% seen once. Sequencing input: blood. These receptors came from a child who was a newborn, infant or young child, either healthy, febrile or measles-vaccinated (not recorded which).

Judged by abundance, this clone is medium-sized. The rearrangement links TRDV1 to TRDJ1; tentative D call: TRDD3 (6 bases). From germline, CDR1 is TSWWSYY and CDR2 QGS. The CDR3 has 18 amino acids. V was trimmed by 1 base and J by 4 bases, leaving 22 bases between them. CDR3 region: CALGEPTVSGDAFDKLIF. The DNA for the CDR3 is TGTGCTCTTGGGGAACCAACCGTTTCTGGGGATGCCTTCGATAAACTCATCTTT.

This clone ranks as medium-sized. A single base separates this from a much larger clone, so it may be a read error. The rearrangement joins TRDV2 to TRDJ1; 9 nucleotides match TRDD3. CDR1 is GEAIGNYY and CDR2 is EKD in the germline V gene. The CDR3 consists of 14 residues. CDR3 DNA sequence: TGTGCCTGTGACGTACTGGGGGACACCGATAGACTCATCTTT. Translated, it gives CACDVLGDTDRLIF.

About this clone: The protein TCRdb lists belongs to a much larger clone and differs from this DNA's translation at residue 9, which points to a read error; the protein shown is made from the DNA. The J gene is TRDJ1, the V gene TRAV29/DV5; 8 nucleotides match TRDD3. Germline V gene data show CDR1 as NSMFDY and CDR2 as ISSIKDK. The CDR3 extends over 17 amino acids. J was trimmed by 1 base and V by 0 bases; bases with no gene match: 11. The CDR3 reads CAASADWGVLPTDKLIF. DNA of the CDR3: TGTGCAGCAAGCGCGGACTGGGGGGTACTCCCCACCGATAAACTCATCTTT.

The chain carries TRDV1 and TRDJ1; possible D gene TRDD3, 6 bases. Trimming stripped 5 bases from V and 0 bases from J, with 25 bases between. The CDR3 totals 19 residues. Germline CDR1 is TSWWSYY and CDR2 is QGS. This CDR3 reads CALGPRSWLGAPYTDKLIF. The CDR3 region has the DNA TGTGCTCTTGGGCCTCGAAGTTGGTTGGGGGCTCCCTACACCGATAAACTCATCTTT.

By frequency in the sample, this clone is medium-sized. This sample includes further DNA sequences coding for the same CDR3. The V call is TRDV1, the J call TRDJ1, with 9 positions matching TRDD3. Germline values: CDR1 TSWWSYY, CDR2 QGS. CDR3 length equals 20 residues. V was pared by 2 bases and J by 1 base, with 17 bases of the junction left unmatched. The CDR3 reads CALGEYFSLGDPRGTDKLIF. DNA for the CDR3: TGTGCTCTTGGGGAATACTTCTCCCTGGGGGATCCGAGGGGCACCGATAAACTCATCTTT.

A note on this clone: The same CDR3 also results from other DNA sequences found in this sample. The CDR3 region has the DNA TGTGCCTTGAAGGAGACCTTCCTCCCTACTGGGGACCTACCCCCCTACACCGATAAACTCATCTTT. Its translation is CALKETFLPTGDLPPYTDKLIF. This sequence joins TRDV3 and TRDJ1, with D perhaps TRDD2 or TRDD3 (7 bases each). This CDR3 has 22 residues. V lost 3 bases and J 0 bases, leaving 38 bases between the germline ends. The V gene's germline CDR1 is TVYSNPD and CDR2 GDNSRS (reference sequence).

Only a few counts were recorded for this clone. The protein here is the DNA translation, as the TCRdb protein differs from it at residue 12. The genes are TRDV1 and TRDJ1; TRDD2 is a possible D gene (5 bases). The CDR3 is made up of 18 amino acids. Trimming took off 5 bases at V and 1 base at J, with 23 bases between the two ends. Germline values: CDR1 TSWWSYY, CDR2 QGS. The CDR3 loop reads CALGPKGLRAQCTDKLIF. As DNA, the CDR3 is TGTGCTCTTGGGCCCAAGGGCCTACGCGCTCAGTGCACCGATAAACTCATCTTT.

In its sample, this clone is medium-sized (0.01 to 0.1%). The chain has TRDV1 and TRDJ1; 9 nucleotides match TRDD3. Germline V gene data show CDR1 as TSWWSYY and CDR2 as QGS. J was trimmed by 0 bases and V by 5 bases; bases with no gene match: 16. CDR3 length: 19 residues. The CDR3 is CALGTTATYWGNYTDKLIF. The CDR3 nucleotides are TGTGCTCTTGGGACCACTGCGACCTACTGGGGGAATTACACCGATAAACTCATCTTT.

Remarks on this clone: Since a much larger clone is just one base distant, this may be a read error. At the DNA level, this CDR3 is encoded by other sequences in the same sample as well. The chain's CDR3 is CALGGPLTGAPQLFF. The DNA for the CDR3 is TGTGCTCTCGGGGGTCCCCTGACGGGCGCACCACAACTCTTCTTT. The chain couples TRDV1 to TRDJ2, with a possible D match to TRDD3 (5 bases). CDR3 length: 15 residues. From germline, CDR1 is TSWWSYY and CDR2 QGS.